Each of the 24 T cell receptor beta chains below was sequenced from the same sample in a study of human T cells and chemical hapten exposure. TCRdb called the RACE reads again in MiXCR, with one record for every CDR3 protein. The sample records 40,000 to 50,000 distinct CDR3 sequences, over 3.5% being singletons. The time point: patch test 1, 2 weeks after DPC sensitization. Treatment specified: therapeutic diphenylcyclopropenone sensitization with weekly scalp DPC. Extraction yielded total RNA from whole blood (unfractionated). Sequencing was performed on whole blood, taken in connection with sensitization to the hapten diphenylcyclopropenone (DPC). All receptors come from a man in his fifties with alopecia areata. Some clones in this sample may be carry-over from other donors' samples.

The table lists this clonotype with a count of one. The chain combines TRBV12-3 or TRBV12-4 with TRBJ1-1, with 9 positions matching TRBD1. J lost 2 bases, V lost 7 bases, and 5 bases had no gene match. The CDR3 extends over 14 amino acids. For the CDR3, the DNA is TGTGCCAGCAACAAGGGACAGGGAAACACTGAAGCTTTCTTT. It codes for CASNKGQGNTEAFF.

This clonotype turned up a few times. V usage is TRBV27 and J usage is TRBJ2-4; 10 nucleotides agree with TRBD1. Per the germline V gene, CDR1 is MNHEY and CDR2 is SMNVEV (reference sequence). The CDR3 is 16 amino acids. V dropped 5 bases and J dropped 6; count of bases not matched to a gene: 10. In nucleotides, the CDR3 is TGTGCCAGCAGTCCCGCGACAGGGGGCTTGAGAAACATTCAGTACTTC. The encoded protein is CASSPATGGLRNIQYF.

This clonotype has at least ten counts. The chain carries TRBV29-1 and TRBJ1-1; no clear D. Deletions cut 4 bases from V and 4 bases from J, with 10 bases between. This CDR3 region has 12 residues. Germline V CDR1 and CDR2: SQVTM, ANQGSEA. The CDR3 is CSVAVGSTEAFF. The CDR3 DNA reads TGCAGCGTTGCAGTGGGTAGCACTGAAGCTTTCTTT.

This clonotype was recorded many times. This CDR3 reads CSASAGQPYEQYF. The CDR3 nucleotides read TGCAGTGCTAGTGCGGGACAGCCCTACGAGCAGTACTTC. This chain joins TRBV20-1 and TRBJ2-7; a weak D match, TRBD1 (7 bases). CDR3 length: 13 amino acids. V was shortened by 3 bases and J by 2 bases, with 11 bases between the two germline ends. Germline assignment: CDR1 DFQATT and CDR2 SNEGSKA (reference sequence).

This clonotype was seen repeatedly, ten times or more. The chain employs TRBV3-1 and TRBJ2-7; D may be TRBD2 (5 bases). The length of the CDR3 is 13 residues. CDR1 is LGHDT and CDR2 is YNNKEL in the germline V gene (reference sequence). Trimming stripped 4 bases from V and 2 bases from J, with 9 bases between. CDR3 loop: CASSPAETYEQYF. CDR3 nucleotides: TGTGCCAGCAGCCCAGCGGAGACCTACGAGCAGTACTTC.

This clonotype has at least ten counts. The rearrangement uses TRBV7-9 and TRBJ1-2; D gene uncertain. V lost 5 bases and J 8 bases, leaving 12 bases between the germline ends. Germline-derived CDR1 and CDR2 are SEHNR and FQNEAQ (reference sequence). The CDR3 length is 12 residues. CDR3 protein: CASSPHLGGYTF. For the CDR3, the DNA is TGTGCCAGCAGCCCGCATCTTGGCGGCTACACCTTC.

The sample holds many counts of this clonotype. The V and J genes are TRBV7-2 and TRBJ2-1; TRBD2 might be the D (6 bases). The germline V and J ends were trimmed by 6 bases and 0 bases, with 21 bases remaining between them. This CDR3 is 18 amino acids long. Germline loops: CDR1 SGHTA, CDR2 FQGNSA. The CDR3 sequence is CASSPRGGGDLSYNEQFF. The CDR3, as DNA: TGTGCCAGCAGTCCTAGGGGAGGCGGGGATCTCTCCTACAATGAGCAGTTCTTC.

In its sample, this clonotype was seen many times. The V call is TRBV5-1, the J call TRBJ1-1; D not certain. Trimming stripped 0 bases from V and 5 bases from J, with 11 bases between. The germline gives CDR1 SGHRS, CDR2 YFSETQ. The CDR3 is made up of 14 amino acids. This chain's CDR3 is CASSLVSSETEAFF. Written as DNA, the CDR3 is TGCGCCAGCAGCTTGGTCTCTTCTGAGACTGAAGCTTTCTTT. The full variable domain, its missing parts supplied by reference TRBV5-1 and TRBJ1-1, is KAGVTQTPRYLIKTRGQQVTLSCSPISGHRSVSWYQQTPGQGLQFLFEYFSETQRNKGNFPGRFSGRQFSNSRSEMNVSTLELGDSALYLCASSLVSSETEAFFGQGTRLTVV.

This clonotype has ten or more counts. The chain carries TRBV29-1 and TRBJ2-3; D unclear. Per germline, CDR1 SQVTM and CDR2 ANQGSEA. This CDR3 contains 12 residues. The germline V and J ends were trimmed by 4 bases and 4 bases, with 9 bases remaining between them. The CDR3 nucleotides are TGCAGCGTTGCAACAGAGGCAGATACGCAGTATTTT. Translated: CSVATEADTQYF.

The table lists this clonotype with many counts. The chain recombines TRBV18 with TRBJ1-5; TRBD1 aligns across 10 bases. The CDR3 is made up of 14 amino acids. V shed 2 bases, J shed 5 bases, and the junction held 0 bases outside the gene matches. Germline CDR1 and CDR2: KGHSH and LQKENI. CDR3 protein: CASSPGTGDQPQHF. The CDR3 bases are TGTGCCAGCTCACCAGGGACAGGGGATCAGCCCCAGCATTTT.

This clonotype was recorded at least ten times. V and J are TRBV6-5 and TRBJ2-3; D not certain. CDR3 length equals 14 residues. Germline lookup yields CDR1 MNHEY and CDR2 SVGAGI. The V gene lost 2 bases and the J gene lost 2 bases, with 8 bases spanning the gap. The CDR3 DNA reads TGTGCCAGCAGTTACCGTGGAGACACAGATACGCAGTATTTT. Protein sequence: CASSYRGDTDTQYF.

This clonotype was recorded at least ten times. The chain has TRBV20-1 and TRBJ2-5; 8 bases align to TRBD2. The germline CDR1 and CDR2 sequences are DFQATT and SNEGSKA (reference sequence). The CDR3 covers 14 residues. V dropped 2 bases and J dropped 5; count of bases not matched to a gene: 7. The CDR3 sequence: CSARLAGGLETQYF. Here the CDR3 DNA reads TGCAGTGCTAGACTAGCGGGCGGTTTGGAGACCCAGTACTTC.

The sample holds many counts of this clonotype. In nucleotides, the CDR3 is TGCGCCAGCAGCTTGGACGGAAGCACCGGGGAGCTGTTTTTT. It specifies CASSLDGSTGELFF. The chain has TRBV5-1 and TRBJ2-2, with D hard to call. The V gene's germline CDR1 is SGHRS and CDR2 YFSETQ. V was cut by 0 bases and J by 4 bases, with 7 bases left in between. The CDR3 runs to 14 residues.

This clonotype showed up many times. The chain recombines TRBV12-3 or TRBV12-4 with TRBJ1-3; D not resolved. The CDR3 covers 14 residues. The ends were cut back, 3 bases at V and 0 bases at J, with 6 bases in the middle. The CDR3 bases are TGTGCCAGCAGTTTCACCGGCTCTGGAAACACCATATATTTT. Protein product: CASSFTGSGNTIYF.

The gene calls are TRBV3-1 and TRBJ2-3, with D unresolved. This CDR3 is 14 amino acids long. Germline lookup yields CDR1 LGHDT and CDR2 YNNKEL (reference sequence). V dropped 2 bases and J dropped 2 bases, with 8 bases sitting between them. This chain's CDR3 is CASSQTPITDTQYF. In nucleotides, the CDR3 is TGTGCCAGCAGCCAAACCCCAATCACAGATACGCAGTATTTT.

This clonotype was seen many times. V usage is TRBV16 and J usage is TRBJ1-2; D remains unclear. The CDR3 totals 14 residues. Germline V gives CDR1 KGHSY, CDR2 FQNENV. Trimming removed 3 bases at V and 3 bases at J, with 11 bases between. The CDR3: CASSQSQAYYGYTF. CDR3 in DNA: TGTGCCAGCAGCCAGTCCCAGGCCTACTATGGCTACACCTTC.

This clonotype was seen repeatedly, ten times or more. The chain carries TRBV28 and TRBJ2-7; the D is unclear. The germline V gene encodes CDR1 MDHEN and CDR2 SYDVKM. This CDR3 is 14 amino acids long. The V gene lost 4 bases and the J gene lost 3 bases, with 13 bases spanning the gap. The CDR3 region is CASSSGGSLYEQYF. The CDR3 DNA reads TGTGCCAGCAGTTCGGGCGGCTCTCTCTACGAGCAGTACTTC.

This clonotype appeared many times. This chain uses TRBV10-3 with TRBJ1-1; TRBD1 might be the D (5 bases). The CDR3 sequence is 14 residues long. Germline V CDR1 and CDR2: ENHRY, SYGVKD. The V end was cut by 4 bases, the J end by 6 bases, with 15 bases between. CDR3 amino acids: CAISGRSGDAEAFF. In DNA, the CDR3 is TGTGCCATCAGTGGTCGGTCGGGGGACGCTGAAGCTTTCTTT.

For this clonotype: This clone may be a read error of a much larger clone one base away. The chain links TRBV25-1 to TRBJ1-5; 7 positions match TRBD1. CDR3 length: 13 residues. CDR1 is MGHDK and CDR2 is SYGVNS in the germline V gene. CDR3 DNA: TGTGTCAGCAGTCCAGGGGGGAATCAGCCCCAGCATTTT. It codes for CVSSPGGNQPQHF.

This clonotype was observed many times. This rearrangement joins TRBV7-8 to TRBJ1-5; maybe TRBD1 (5 bases). This CDR3 comprises 19 residues. Germline V gene data show CDR1 as SGHVS and CDR2 as FQNEAQ. V was shortened by 1 base and J by 2 bases, with 21 bases between the two germline ends. As DNA, the CDR3 is TGTGCCAGCAGCTTAGTCTCTCGTGGTAGGGGCCGGGGCAATCAGCCCCAGCATTTT. It translates to CASSLVSRGRGRGNQPQHF.

This clonotype was counted ten times or more. The gene calls are TRBV4-3 and TRBJ2-3; 9 positions match TRBD2. CDR3 length: 17 amino acids. Trimming took 0 bases from V and 5 from J; bases not matched to a gene: 9. Germline CDR1 and CDR2: LGHNA and YSLEER. DNA for the CDR3: TGCGCCAGCAGCCAAGACTCAATAGCGGGAGCTCGAGATACGCAGTATTTT. It is translated as CASSQDSIAGARDTQYF.

This clonotype was observed at least ten times. CDR3 sequence reads: CASSPGLYNEQFF. The CDR3 DNA follows: TGCGCCAGCAGCCCGGGACTCTACAATGAGCAGTTCTTC. The J gene is TRBJ2-1, the V gene TRBV4-1, with a tentative D call TRBD2 (6 bases). Germline V CDR1 and CDR2: MGHRA, YSYEKL. Trimming cost V 4 bases and J 3 bases, with 7 bases left between them. There are 13 residues in the CDR3.

In this sample, this clonotype turned up many times. The rearrangement joins TRBV5-5 to TRBJ2-7, with TRBD1 matching over 7 bases. The CDR3 length is 14 residues. Germline V CDR1 and CDR2: SGHKS, YYEKEE (reference sequence). V was pared by 6 bases and J by 0 bases, with 6 bases of the junction left unmatched. CDR3 in DNA: TGTGCCAGCACCATACAGGGGCGCTCCTACGAGCAGTACTTC. Protein product: CASTIQGRSYEQYF.

This clonotype has only a few counts. The chain links TRBV12-5 to TRBJ2-2; possibly TRBD2 for D (5 bases). Trimming took off 2 bases at V and 2 bases at J, with 12 bases between the two ends. This CDR3 contains 16 residues. Per germline, CDR1 LGHNT and CDR2 FRNRAP. This CDR3 is CASGLTAAANTGELFF. CDR3 bases: TGTGCTAGTGGTTTGACTGCAGCGGCAAACACCGGGGAGCTGTTTTTT.